Below, 11 T cell receptor beta chains from the same sample are listed, as sequenced in a study of post-analysis software for immune sequencing data. Study-wide points: TRBV segments more frequent in patients than in controls numbered five and included TRBV5-6, TRBV5-1 and TRBV20-1.

TCR beta cDNA libraries had unique molecular identifiers. MiXCR, applied by TCRdb to the PCR reads, yields one record per CDR3 protein. The table shows 350,000 to 500,000 distinct CDR3 sequences, with approximately 38% occurring only once. The antigens for these receptors are not known. The sample taken for sequencing was blood. Receptor source: a girl aged 2 to 9 with multiple sclerosis.

This clonotype was found once. The chain carries TRBV4-3 and TRBJ2-1; TRBD2 agrees at 9 bases. Trimming cost V 4 bases and J 8 bases; bases outside gene matches: 15. The CDR3 is 17 residues long. Germline-derived CDR1 and CDR2 are LGHNA and YSLEER. For the CDR3, the DNA is TGCGCCAGCAGCCCTTGGACTAGCGTGGCGTCCAGCGATGAGCAGTTCTTC. It encodes CASSPWTSVASSDEQFF.

The chain recombines TRBV6-2 or TRBV6-3 with TRBJ2-7, with a weak D call TRBD2 (5 bases). Trimming stripped 2 bases from V and 1 base from J, with 12 bases between. This CDR3 contains 15 residues. Germline lookup yields CDR1 MNHEY and CDR2 SVGEGT. CDR3 region: CASSYGVARSYEQYF. CDR3 bases: TGTGCCAGCAGTTACGGTGTAGCGCGATCCTACGAGCAGTACTTC.

This clonotype was seen a few times. The chain carries TRBV24-1 and TRBJ2-7; 12 bases are shared with TRBD1. V trimming: 2 bases; J trimming: 12 bases; junction bases outside the gene matches: 13. This CDR3 is 16 amino acids long. Germline-derived CDR1 and CDR2 are KGHDR and SFDVKD. Here the CDR3 DNA reads TGTGCCACCAGTGATTATGGGACAGGGGGCCAAGAGACCCGGTACTTC. It is translated as CATSDYGTGGQETRYF.

The table lists this clonotype with many counts. The V call is TRBV29-1, the J call TRBJ2-1; perhaps TRBD2 as D (6 bases). CDR1 and CDR2 from the germline V gene are SQVTM and ANQGSEA. The CDR3 runs 14 residues. Trimming shortened V by 7 bases and J by 0 bases, and 13 bases separated the two germline ends. CDR3 in amino acids: CSAGTLGSYNEQFF. CDR3 sequence (DNA): TGCAGCGCTGGGACTCTCGGCTCCTACAATGAGCAGTTCTTC.

The chain's CDR3 is CSVEDGDGYGYTF. The CDR3 bases are TGCAGCGTTGAAGATGGGGACGGTTATGGCTACACCTTC. This rearrangement joins TRBV29-1 to TRBJ1-2; D is possibly TRBD1 (5 bases). Per the germline V gene, CDR1 is SQVTM and CDR2 is ANQGSEA. The CDR3 spans 13 residues. V was clipped by 0 bases and J by 5 bases, with 10 bases between them.

This clonotype was observed a few times. The chain combines TRBV28 with TRBJ2-3; D unclear. The CDR3 is 11 amino acids. CDR1 is MDHEN and CDR2 is SYDVKM in the germline V gene. Trimming pared 5 bases from V and 6 bases from J, leaving 6 bases between. CDR3 sequence reads: CASSDMDTQYF. In DNA, the CDR3 is TGTGCCAGCAGTGACATGGATACGCAGTATTTT.

The rearrangement links TRBV5-1 to TRBJ2-1; possible D gene TRBD2, 6 bases. The germline V gene has CDR1 SGHRS and CDR2 YFSETQ. Trimming took 4 bases from V and 11 from J, leaving 22 bases between them. CDR3 size: 15 residues. The CDR3 here is CASSRRDSASSQQFF. CDR3 nucleotide sequence: TGCGCCAGCAGCCGCCGGGACTCCGCCTCGAGCCAGCAGTTCTTC.

A few counts support this clonotype. The chain couples TRBV7-9 to TRBJ2-2; D gene unclear. V was pared by 5 bases and J by 10 bases, with 11 bases between. Per germline, CDR1 SEHNR and CDR2 FQNEAQ (reference sequence). The CDR3 runs to 12 residues. CDR3 DNA sequence: TGTGCCAGCAGCGAACTCGGTTTGGAGCTGTTTTTT. Residues: CASSELGLELFF.

This clonotype has more than one count but fewer than ten. This chain uses TRBV7-2 with TRBJ2-7, with 8 bases aligning to TRBD1. The junction had 5 bases not matched to a gene; V was cut back by 2 bases and J by 2 bases. The CDR3 is made up of 15 amino acids. Germline V gene data show CDR1 as SGHTA and CDR2 as FQGNSA. CDR3 protein: CASSLFRDRTYEQYF. CDR3 in DNA: TGTGCCAGCAGCTTATTCCGGGACAGGACCTACGAGCAGTACTTC.

This clonotype was seen more than once but under ten times. This chain connects TRBV12-3 or TRBV12-4 to TRBJ1-4; possible D gene TRBD1, 6 bases. The CDR3 length is 15 residues. The V end lost 5 bases, the J end lost 7 bases, and 17 bases lay between the germline ends. CDR3 nucleotides: TGTGCCAGCAGTCCACAAGGGGGGCGACTTGAAAAACTGTTTTTT. It specifies CASSPQGGRLEKLFF.

The chain couples TRBV20-1 to TRBJ1-5, with 9 bases that match TRBD1. With 3 bases clipped from V and 4 bases from J, the junction kept 7 bases outside the gene matches. This CDR3 comprises 15 residues. In germline, CDR1 is DFQATT, CDR2 SNEGSKA (reference sequence). The CDR3 protein is CSASGAGTGNQPQHF. Here the CDR3 DNA reads TGCAGTGCTAGTGGGGCAGGGACAGGGAATCAGCCCCAGCATTTT.